These 3 T cell receptor beta chains were sequenced from one sample in a study of OX40 agonist ivuxolimab in advanced cancers. Using immunoSEQ multiplex PCR, the repertoire was profiled, and TCRdb retains in-frame clones only, with some absent. The sample includes 80,000 or so clones, about nine tenths of them seen just once. Sequenced here: CD4+ or CD8+ T cells sorted from blood, sampled in a trial of the OX40 agonist ivuxolimab. The receptors were sampled from an adult with an advanced solid tumor such as melanoma, head and neck, liver or kidney cancer.

The rearrangement uses TRBV7-9 and TRBJ1-2; D is undetermined. The CDR3 has 13 amino acids. V dropped 3 bases and J dropped 2 bases, with 7 bases sitting between them. Germline V CDR1 and CDR2: SEHNR, FQNEAQ (reference sequence). The CDR3 reads CASSFTGNYGYTF. The DNA of the CDR3 is TGTGCCAGCAGCTTCACCGGGAACTATGGCTACACCTTC.

The genes are TRBV2 and TRBJ2-1, with a tentative D call TRBD1 (6 bases). Trimming shortened V by 6 bases and J by 0 bases, and 12 bases separated the two germline ends. In germline, CDR1 is SNHLY, CDR2 FYNNEI. The CDR3 is 15 amino acids. CDR3 sequence (DNA): TGTGCCAGCAGCGAATCCAGGGGCTCCTACAATGAGCAGTTCTTC. Its protein product is CASSESRGSYNEQFF.

The CDR3 sequence: CASSARQNQETQYF. The CDR3 nucleotides are TGTGCCAGCAGCGCTCGACAGAACCAAGAGACCCAGTACTTC. The V gene is TRBV7-2, the J gene TRBJ2-5; a possible D gene is TRBD1 (5 bases). Trimming took off 5 bases at V and 0 bases at J, with 10 bases between the two ends. Looked up from germline, CDR1 is SGHTA and CDR2 is FQGNSA. This CDR3 contains 14 residues. Full variable domain (remainder filled in from reference TRBV7-2 and TRBJ2-5): GAGVSQSPSNKVTEKGKDVELRCDPISGHTALYWYRQSLGQGLEFLIYFQGNSAPDKSGLPSDRFSAERTGGSVSTLTIQRTQQEDSAVYLCASSARQNQETQYFGPGTRLLVL.